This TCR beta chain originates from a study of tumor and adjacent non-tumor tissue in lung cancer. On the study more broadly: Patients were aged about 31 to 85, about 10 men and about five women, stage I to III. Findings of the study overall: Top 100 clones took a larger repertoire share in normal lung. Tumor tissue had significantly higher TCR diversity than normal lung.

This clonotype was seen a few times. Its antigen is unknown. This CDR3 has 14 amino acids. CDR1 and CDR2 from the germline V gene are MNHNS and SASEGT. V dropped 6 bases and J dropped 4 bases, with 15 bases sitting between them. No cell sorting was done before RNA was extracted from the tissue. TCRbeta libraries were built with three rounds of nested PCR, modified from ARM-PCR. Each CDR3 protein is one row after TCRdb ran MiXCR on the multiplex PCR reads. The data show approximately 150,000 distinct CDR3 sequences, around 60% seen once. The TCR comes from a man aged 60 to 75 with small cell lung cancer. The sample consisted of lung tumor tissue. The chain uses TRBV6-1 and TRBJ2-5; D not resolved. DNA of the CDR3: TGTGCCAGCAGCCACGGAACTACTGGAGAGACCCAGTACTTC. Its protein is CASSHGTTGETQYF.